The clone carrying this T cell receptor (beta chain) was counted a few times. Its antigen is not identified. Each donor was a healthy Caucasian individual from Russia, aged roughly 6 to 90. The data derive from a study of blood T cells in healthy people across ages. Whole-study findings and limits: The fall in TCR beta diversity per million T cells was roughly linear with age.

With a J-beta primer mix and a sample-barcoded 5' primer, a second PCR ran about 7 to 12 cycles. TCRdb re-derived calls from the 5' RACE reads in MiXCR, one entry per CDR3 protein. The sample carries hundreds of thousands of distinct CDR3 sequences, approximately 53% recorded once. The CDR3 totals 14 residues. CDR1 and CDR2 from the germline V gene are SNHLY and FYNNEI. The ends were cut back, 3 bases at V and 0 bases at J, with 9 bases in the middle. The chain couples TRBV2 to TRBJ2-7; D is possibly TRBD1 (6 bases). Sequencing input: blood. The origin of this receptor is a man aged 40-49 years in good health. In DNA, the CDR3 is TGTGCCAGCAGTGATACAGGGTCCTCCTACGAGCAGTACTTC. It translates to CASSDTGSSYEQYF.